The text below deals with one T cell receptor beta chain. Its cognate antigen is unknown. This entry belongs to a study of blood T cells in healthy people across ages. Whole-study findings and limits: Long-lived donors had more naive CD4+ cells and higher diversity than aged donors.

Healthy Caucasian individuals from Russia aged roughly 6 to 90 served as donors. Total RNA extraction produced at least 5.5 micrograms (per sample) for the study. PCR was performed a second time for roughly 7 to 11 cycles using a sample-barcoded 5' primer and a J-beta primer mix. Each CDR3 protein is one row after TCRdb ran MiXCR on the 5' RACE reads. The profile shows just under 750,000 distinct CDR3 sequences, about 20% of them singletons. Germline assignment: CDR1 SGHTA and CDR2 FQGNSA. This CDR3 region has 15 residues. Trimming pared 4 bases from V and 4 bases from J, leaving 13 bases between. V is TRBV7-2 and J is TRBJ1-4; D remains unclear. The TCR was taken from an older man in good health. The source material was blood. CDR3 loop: CASSSRPAGNEKLFF. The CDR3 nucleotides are TGTGCCAGCAGCTCCCGCCCTGCGGGTAATGAAAAACTGTTTTTT.